This T cell receptor beta chain is from a study of cytomegalovirus exposure and HLA in healthy donors. Trimming shortened V by 6 bases and J by 5 bases, and 8 bases separated the two germline ends. This CDR3 has 11 amino acids. Germline V lookup: CDR1 DFQATT, CDR2 SNEGSKA (reference sequence). Primers for the PCR totalled 60 Vbeta and 13 Jbeta. Repertoires were generated with immunoSEQ multiplex PCR, while TCRdb's copy carries only in-frame clones and drops some. The repertoire table contains 60,000 to 75,000 clones. The rearrangement joins TRBV20-1 to TRBJ1-3; D perhaps matches TRBD1 (5 bases). The sequence came from a woman in her 30s in good health and CMV-seronegative. Specimen: PBMCs. Written as DNA, the CDR3 is TGCAGTGCGGAGGGGCGAAACACCATATATTTT. Translating gives CSAEGRNTIYF.